The next 16 T cell receptor beta chains were all read from a single sample in a study of tumor and adjacent non-tumor tissue in lung cancer. The library came from three nested PCR rounds adapted from ARM-PCR protocols. TCRdb re-called the multiplex PCR reads with MiXCR, one entry per CDR3 protein. The repertoire holds 84,000 or so distinct CDR3 sequences, with roughly 62% as singletons. This sample's RNA came from whole unsorted tissue. Sequenced: lung tumor tissue. Receptors were obtained from an older man with non-small cell lung cancer.

A word on this clonotype: A read error may explain this, as a much larger clone is one base away. V usage is TRBV4-1 and J usage is TRBJ1-2; D not certain. Trimming stripped 2 bases from V and 3 bases from J, with 13 bases between. The CDR3 is 15 amino acids. Germline values: CDR1 MGHRA, CDR2 YSYEKL. CDR3 sequence reads: CASSQTHTGYYGYTF. The CDR3 DNA reads TGCGCCAGCAGCCAAACGCACACCGGGTACTATGGCTACACCTTC.

The rearrangement links TRBV20-1 to TRBJ2-4; TRBD1 is a possible D gene (6 bases). Trimming took 7 bases from V and 14 from J, leaving 30 bases between them. The length of the CDR3 is 15 residues. The germline V gene encodes CDR1 DFQATT and CDR2 SNEGSKA (reference sequence). In DNA form, the CDR3 reads TGCAGTGGGCAGGGGATCGTCCTGGGCAAAAATATTAAGTACTTC. It yields the protein CSGQGIVLGKNIKYF.

This clonotype was counted a few times. Relative to the germline gene, one junction end is altered; a read error may explain this. The V and J genes are TRBV11-3 and TRBJ2-2; 11 bases line up with TRBD2. This CDR3 region has 14 residues. The germline V gene encodes CDR1 SGHNT and CDR2 YENEEA. CDR3 nucleotides: TGTGTCAGCAGCTTGACTAGCGGGGTCGGGGAGCTATTTTTT. It encodes CVSSLTSGVGELFF.

Comment on this clonotype: At one of its ends the junction is not consistent with the germline gene, which may arise from a read error. The genes are TRBV11-1 and TRBJ2-3, with D perhaps TRBD1 (5 bases). The CDR3 runs 15 residues. Germline V lookup: CDR1 SGHAT, CDR2 FQDESV (reference sequence). CDR3 nucleotides: TGTGCTAGCAACCAAATCAGGGCCCACACAGATACGCAGTATTTT. Translation: CASNQIRAHTDTQYF.

This chain joins TRBV29-1 and TRBJ1-2, with 11 bases identical to TRBD1. V was clipped by 7 bases and J by 6 bases; unmatched bases: 13. The CDR3 totals 15 residues. Per germline, CDR1 SQVTM and CDR2 ANQGSEA. The CDR3 region has the DNA TGCAGCGCAGATACCCCCGGGACAGGGGGAGATGGCTACACCTTC. It codes for CSADTPGTGGDGYTF. The variable domain in full, completed from reference TRBV29-1 and TRBJ1-2, reads SAVISQKPSRDICQRGTSLTIQCQVDSQVTMMFWYRQQPGQSLTLIATANQGSEATYESGFVIDKFPISRPNLTFSTLTVSNMSPEDSSIYLCSADTPGTGGDGYTFGSGTRLTVV.

The rearrangement uses TRBV5-8 and TRBJ1-4, with D possibly matching TRBD1 (6 bases). The CDR3 is 16 amino acids. V was trimmed by 4 bases and J by 7 bases, leaving 20 bases between them. CDR1 and CDR2 (germline): SGHTS, YDEGEE. The CDR3 DNA sequence: TGTGCCAGCAGCCGCCTCGGGACACGGGGAAGTGAAAAACTGTTTTTT. Translated, it gives CASSRLGTRGSEKLFF.

This clonotype appeared a few times. The chain employs TRBV20-1 and TRBJ2-1, with a weak D call TRBD1 (5 bases). CDR1 is DFQATT and CDR2 is SNEGSKA in the germline V gene (reference sequence). V was pared by 3 bases and J by 10 bases, with 22 bases between. This CDR3 region has 15 residues. In DNA, the CDR3 is TGCAGTGCTAGGGATCGCGGTGGGGCAGGGCAGGAGCAGTTCTTC. It encodes CSARDRGGAGQEQFF.

Note on this clonotype: One junction end disagrees with the germline gene, perhaps due to a read error. The rearrangement uses TRBV11-3 and TRBJ2-1; D possibly corresponds to TRBD1 (7 bases). This CDR3 is built from 15 residues. CDR1 is SGHNT, CDR2 YENEEA, per germline. The CDR3 DNA reads TGTGCCAGCAGCTTAGACAGGGGGGCCTACATTGAGCAGTTGTTC. The encoded protein is CASSLDRGAYIEQLF.

The V call is TRBV6-5, the J call TRBJ2-7; no firm D call. Trimming left V 0 bases short and J 5 bases short, with 2 bases between. The CDR3 is 11 residues long. Germline lookup yields CDR1 MNHEY and CDR2 SVGAGI. Here the CDR3 DNA reads TGTGCCAGCAGTTACTCAGACGAGCAGTACTTC. This translates into CASSYSDEQYF.

The sample holds a few counts of this clonotype. The chain couples TRBV7-9 to TRBJ1-2, with D maybe TRBD1 (6 bases). The germline V gene has CDR1 SEHNR and CDR2 FQNEAQ (reference sequence). The CDR3 runs 14 residues. Trimming cost V 5 bases and J 3 bases, with 13 bases left between them. The CDR3 DNA sequence: TGTGCCAGCAGCCCGACAGGCCGGGACTATGGCTACACCTTC. Translation gives CASSPTGRDYGYTF.

This clonotype appeared many times. The chain has TRBV10-2 and TRBJ1-5; D ambiguous. Germline CDR1 WSHSY, CDR2 SAAADI. Trimming took off 1 base at V and 1 base at J, with 5 bases between the two ends. This CDR3 region has 14 residues. CDR3 residues: CASSELESNQPQHF. The CDR3 DNA sequence: TGCGCCAGCAGTGAGTTGGAAAGCAATCAGCCCCAGCATTTT.

Note on this clonotype: One junction end does not reproduce the germline sequence, and a read error may be involved. The rearrangement joins TRBV6-6 to TRBJ2-7; D remains ambiguous. Germline V lookup: CDR1 MNHNY, CDR2 SVGAGI (reference sequence). This CDR3 is 12 amino acids long. CDR3 sequence: CTSSLTLHEQYF. DNA of the CDR3: TGTACCAGCAGTCTAACCCTTCACGAGCAGTACTTC.

This clonotype appeared many times. The chain has TRBV12-3 or TRBV12-4 and TRBJ2-1, with TRBD2 identical over 10 bases. The V segment lost 5 bases and the J segment 10 bases; nucleotides outside the gene matches: 5. The CDR3 covers 13 residues. In DNA, the CDR3 is TGTGCCAGCAGTGCCCAACTAGCGGGGGAGCAGTTCTTC. Its protein is CASSAQLAGEQFF.

Details on this clonotype: One junction end disagrees with the germline gene, perhaps due to a read error. The rearrangement joins TRBV29-1 to TRBJ2-5; D unclear. This CDR3 has 12 amino acids. Germline CDR1 SQVTM, CDR2 ANQGSEA. CDR3 sequence (DNA): TGCAGTGTTGGCTGGGGTCAAGAGACCCAGTACTTC. It translates to CSVGWGQETQYF.

As for this clonotype: The missing conserved phenylalanine or tryptophan at the end of this CDR3 makes a read error likely. The rearrangement joins TRBV12-3 or TRBV12-4 to TRBJ2-5; D is perhaps TRBD2 (6 bases). Trimming took 7 bases from V and 5 from J, leaving 14 bases between them. This CDR3 is 13 amino acids long. The DNA for the CDR3 is TGTGCCAGCAATTTGTACGGGAGCGAGACCCAGTACTCC. It yields the protein CASNLYGSETQYS.

Concerning this clonotype itself: This may be a read error: a much more frequent sequence differs by one nucleotide. V gene TRBV28 combines with J gene TRBJ1-4; 7 nucleotides line up with TRBD1. CDR1 and CDR2 from the germline V gene are MDHEN and SYDVKM. The CDR3 loop spans 14 amino acids. Trimming cost V 5 bases and J 8 bases; bases outside gene matches: 8. The DNA of the CDR3 is TGTGCCAGCAGTGTAGGGGGCAGATCAGAAAAACTGTTTTTT. This gives the protein CASSVGGRSEKLFF.